These 5 T cell receptor beta chains came from one sample sequenced in a study of T cell changes during pregnancy in multiple sclerosis. The repertoire was sequenced with immunoSEQ multiplex PCR; TCRdb's copy has only in-frame clones and lacks some. The data hold about 71,000 clones, with 91% observed a single time. Material: CD8+ T cells from peripheral blood mononuclear cells, obtained before pregnancy. These receptors came from a female donor with multiple sclerosis, enrolled in a pregnancy study.

This clone was recorded only once. V and J are TRBV19 and TRBJ2-1, with TRBD1 matching over 9 bases. From germline, CDR1 is LNHDA and CDR2 SQIVND (reference sequence). V was clipped by 1 base and J by 7 bases; unmatched bases: 5. The CDR3 is 15 amino acids. The CDR3 here is CASSIATGGFNEQFF. Here the CDR3 DNA reads TGTGCCAGTAGTATAGCCACAGGGGGCTTTAATGAGCAGTTCTTC.

Regarding this clone: Other DNA sequences in this sample translate to the same CDR3. The gene calls are TRBV4-1 and TRBJ2-7, with no clear D. The CDR3 contains 13 residues. The V and J ends lost 1 base and 1 base respectively, with 5 bases between them. Germline V CDR1 and CDR2: MGHRA, YSYEKL. CDR3 nucleotide sequence: TGCGCCAGCAGCCAAGGGAGTTCCTACGAGCAGTACTTC. Its protein is CASSQGSSYEQYF.

The rearrangement joins TRBV13 to TRBJ2-1; 10 bases are shared with TRBD1. V shed 2 bases and J 5 bases; nucleotides not matched to a gene: 9. CDR1 PRHDT and CDR2 FYEKMQ come from the germline V gene (reference sequence). CDR3 size: 17 residues. CDR3 amino acids: CASSLQISGTGDNEQFF. The DNA for the CDR3 is TGTGCCAGCAGCTTACAGATCTCCGGGACAGGGGACAATGAGCAGTTCTTC.

V is TRBV2 and J is TRBJ2-3, with D possibly matching TRBD2 (5 bases). Trimming cost V 4 bases and J 0 bases, with 14 bases left between them. The CDR3 spans 16 residues. Germline V gene sequence: CDR1 SNHLY, CDR2 FYNNEI. The DNA of the CDR3 is TGTGCCAGCAGTGCACCCGGAGCGGCGAGCACAGATACGCAGTATTTT. Translated, it gives CASSAPGAASTDTQYF.

The chain links TRBV5-1 to TRBJ1-1; D is unresolved. V was cut by 0 bases and J by 4 bases, with 7 bases left in between. CDR3 length: 13 amino acids. The germline V gene encodes CDR1 SGHRS and CDR2 YFSETQ. CDR3 coding DNA: TGCGCCAGCAGCTTGGACAGCAGCACTGAAGCTTTCTTT. This codes for CASSLDSSTEAFF. The whole variable domain, filled in from reference TRBV5-1 and TRBJ1-1, reads KAGVTQTPRYLIKTRGQQVTLSCSPISGHRSVSWYQQTPGQGLQFLFEYFSETQRNKGNFPGRFSGRQFSNSRSEMNVSTLELGDSALYLCASSLDSSTEAFFGQGTRLTVV.